These T cell receptor beta chains were read from a single sample in a study of T cells after yellow fever vaccination. TCRdb passed the 5' RACE reads through MiXCR, listing each CDR3 protein once. This sample carries some 73,000 distinct CDR3 sequences, around 7% of them seen once, and the ten largest clones take roughly two fifths. The input for sequencing was CD8+ T cells sorted from PBMCs, taken on the day of the yellow fever booster vaccination. The receptor source for this set is a man aged 25-45 years who received the YFV17D yellow fever vaccine. Both conserved end residues are part of each CDR3. The D gene is left open where the match is weak. The size field is filled for only some rows; it gives once, few, many or a size class.

few	.	TRBV14	TRBJ2-1	17	CASSQRVSVSSYNEQFF	TGTGCCAGCAGCCAGAGAGTCAGCGTAAGCTCCTACAATGAGCAGTTCTTC
medium-sized	.	TRBV28	TRBJ2-7	13	CASSYSGHYEQYF	TGTGCCAGCAGTTACAGCGGACACTACGAGCAGTACTTC
medium-sized	.	TRBV7-8	TRBJ2-1	13	CASSLELGNEQFF	TGTGCCAGCAGCTTAGAATTGGGCAATGAGCAGTTCTTC
.	.	TRBV7-2	TRBJ1-2	11	CAKSGAPGYTF	TGTGCCAAAAGCGGGGCGCCTGGCTACACCTTC
.	TRBD1	TRBV6-2/TRBV6-3	TRBJ2-1	17	CASSYGTGVLSYNEQFF	TGTGCCAGCAGTTATGGGACAGGGGTCCTTTCCTACAATGAGCAGTTCTTC
many	TRBD2	TRBV7-9	TRBJ2-7	13	CASSPGGTDEQYF	TGTGCCAGCAGTCCGGGGGGAACGGACGAGCAGTACTTC
many	.	TRBV4-2	TRBJ2-7	16	CASSQDPGTVFYEQYF	TGTGCCAGCAGCCAAGATCCGGGGACGGTTTTCTACGAGCAGTACTTC
.	.	TRBV29-1	TRBJ2-1	14	CSVGPLQSNNEQFF	TGCAGCGTGGGGCCCTTACAAAGTAACAATGAGCAGTTCTTC
.	.	TRBV9	TRBJ2-7	16	CASSVAKDSFSYEQYF	TGTGCCAGCAGCGTAGCTAAGGACTCATTTTCCTACGAGCAGTACTTC
few	TRBD1	TRBV10-3	TRBJ1-1	14	CAISYRDRDAEAFF	TGTGCCATCAGTTACCGGGACAGGGACGCTGAAGCTTTCTTT
many	.	TRBV20-1	TRBJ2-7	14	CSARDPGSSYEQYF	TGCAGTGCTAGAGATCCCGGGAGCTCCTACGAGCAGTACTTC
few	.	TRBV15	TRBJ2-2	13	CATSLWGTGELFF	TGTGCCACCAGTCTTTGGGGGACCGGGGAGCTGTTTTTT
.	.	TRBV27	TRBJ2-3	16	CASSLTAMADSDTQYF	TGTGCCAGCAGTTTAACAGCGATGGCCGATTCAGATACGCAGTATTTT
.	.	TRBV27	TRBJ1-2	14	CASGSGSSYYGYTF	TGTGCCAGCGGGTCGGGATCATCCTATTATGGCTACACCTTC
.	TRBD2	TRBV6-1	TRBJ2-5	15	CASSRTSATQETQYF	TGTGCCAGCAGTAGGACTAGCGCGACTCAAGAGACCCAGTACTTC
.	TRBD2	TRBV10-3	TRBJ2-7	15	CAISGRDYGDHEQYF	TGTGCCATCAGTGGCCGGGACTACGGCGACCACGAGCAGTACTTC
few	.	TRBV9	TRBJ2-2	13	CASNQGSTGELFF	TGTGCCAGCAACCAGGGTTCGACCGGGGAGCTGTTTTTT
many	TRBD1	TRBV7-8	TRBJ2-7	15	CASSLTGLNRDRQYF	TGTGCCAGCAGCTTAACAGGGCTGAATAGGGACAGGCAGTACTTC
many	TRBD1	TRBV9	TRBJ2-3	14	CASSAGQGPDTQYF	TGTGCCAGCAGCGCCGGACAGGGACCAGATACGCAGTATTTT
few	TRBD2	TRBV20-1	TRBJ2-7	12	CSAREAGVEQYF	TGCAGTGCTAGGGAAGCGGGAGTTGAGCAGTACTTC
many	TRBD2	TRBV7-6	TRBJ2-1	14	CASSLSGRGNEQFF	TGTGCCAGCAGTCTCAGCGGGAGGGGGAATGAGCAGTTCTTC
.	TRBD1	TRBV11-1	TRBJ2-6	18	CASSFWTGKASGANVLTF	TGTGCCAGCAGCTTTTGGACAGGGAAAGCCTCTGGGGCCAACGTCCTGACTTTC
.	.	TRBV7-9	TRBJ1-2	13	CASSLASAFGYTF	TGTGCCAGCAGCTTAGCGTCCGCCTTTGGCTACACCTTC
.	TRBD1	TRBV19	TRBJ2-2	14	CASQDRLGAGELFF	TGTGCCAGTCAGGACAGGCTGGGGGCCGGGGAGCTGTTTTTT
.	.	TRBV30	TRBJ2-1	12	CAWSVLLDEQFF	TGTGCCTGGAGTGTCCTATTAGATGAGCAGTTCTTC
few	TRBD1	TRBV29-1	TRBJ2-7	14	CSVLKVTGAYEQYF	TGCAGCGTGCTCAAAGTAACAGGGGCCTACGAGCAGTACTTC
few	.	TRBV6-2/TRBV6-3	TRBJ1-2	10	CATMGYGYTF	TGTGCCACCATGGGATATGGCTACACCTTC
.	.	TRBV10-3	TRBJ2-2	15	CAISAVRESSGELFF	TGTGCCATCAGTGCGGTCAGGGAATCCTCCGGGGAGCTGTTTTTT
few	TRBD2	TRBV20-1	TRBJ2-1	15	CSARYGGFTYNEQFF	TGCAGTGCTAGGTACGGGGGGTTTACCTACAATGAGCAGTTCTTC
many	.	TRBV11-2	TRBJ2-5	15	CASSLEVGYQETQYF	TGTGCCAGCAGCTTAGAAGTGGGTTACCAAGAGACCCAGTACTTC
few	TRBD2	TRBV11-2	TRBJ2-2	16	CASSPWTSGGTGELFF	TGTGCCAGCAGCCCCTGGACTAGCGGGGGCACCGGGGAGCTGTTTTTT
.	.	TRBV7-9	TRBJ2-5	15	CASSLNQRVGETQYF	TGTGCCAGCAGCTTAAATCAGAGGGTCGGCGAGACCCAGTACTTC
.	TRBD2	TRBV5-1	TRBJ2-3	17	CASSLLGLADRTDTQYF	TGCGCCAGCAGCTTACTGGGACTAGCGGACCGCACAGATACGCAGTATTTT
few	.	TRBV5-1	TRBJ2-2	15	CASSLAGARTGELFF	TGCGCCAGCAGCTTGGCTGGAGCTAGGACCGGGGAGCTGTTTTTT
.	.	TRBV20-1	TRBJ1-2	13	CSAILVGIYGYTF	TGCAGTGCTATACTTGTCGGTATCTATGGCTACACCTTC
few	TRBD2	TRBV20-1	TRBJ2-1	15	CSAEGGLNLSNEQFF	TGCAGTGCAGAGGGAGGGCTAAATCTATCGAATGAGCAGTTCTTC
many	.	TRBV7-2	TRBJ2-7	15	CASSPTAYGTGSVNF	TGTGCCAGCAGCCCCACCGCCTACGGGACGGGGTCCGTCAACTTC
few	.	TRBV20-1	TRBJ2-7	15	CSAKGTGSVPYEQYF	TGCAGTGCTAAAGGAACAGGTTCCGTCCCCTACGAGCAGTACTTC
.	.	TRBV4-1	TRBJ2-1	14	CASSHAPGGVEQFF	TGCGCCAGCAGCCATGCCCCGGGGGGCGTTGAGCAGTTCTTC
few	.	TRBV29-1	TRBJ2-7	13	CSAGSDGLVEQYF	TGCAGCGCAGGGTCAGATGGTCTTGTAGAGCAGTACTTC
few	.	TRBV3-1	TRBJ1-1	15	CASSPIGGMHTEAFF	TGTGCCAGCAGCCCAATCGGGGGAATGCACACTGAAGCTTTCTTT
many	.	TRBV10-3	TRBJ2-7	13	CAIGLDRSYEQYF	TGTGCCATCGGCCTGGACAGATCCTACGAGCAGTACTTC
.	.	TRBV3-1	TRBJ2-5	13	CASSQSAEETQYF	TGTGCCAGCAGCCAATCAGCTGAGGAGACCCAGTACTTC
.	.	TRBV6-5	TRBJ2-7	13	CASSYFKGYEQYF	TGTGCCAGCAGTTACTTTAAGGGCTACGAGCAGTACTTC
many	.	TRBV6-7	TRBJ2-5	15	CASSYRGRTGETQYF	TGTGCCAGCAGTTACCGGGGCAGGACGGGAGAGACCCAGTACTTC
few	.	TRBV20-1	TRBJ2-7	14	CSARGGNDRIEQYF	TGCAGTGCTAGAGGAGGGAACGACCGGATAGAGCAGTACTTC
.	.	TRBV27	TRBJ1-1	16	CASSLSPPNMNTEAFF	TGTGCCAGCAGTTTATCCCCCCCGAACATGAACACTGAAGCTTTCTTT
few	.	TRBV21-1	TRBJ2-7	16	CASRFSKGGQIYEQYF	TGTGCCAGCAGGTTCTCAAAGGGTGGACAGATCTACGAGCAGTACTTC
many	.	TRBV7-6	TRBJ1-5	14	CASSLGVSNQPQHF	TGTGCCAGCAGCTTAGGGGTTAGCAATCAGCCCCAGCATTTT
.	.	TRBV10-3	TRBJ2-1	17	CAIRDSGQPVTYNEQFF	TGTGCCATCCGGGATAGCGGACAACCTGTAACCTACAATGAGCAGTTCTTC
few	.	TRBV6-1	TRBJ1-5	13	CASSPNREEPQHF	TGTGCCAGCAGTCCAAACAGGGAAGAGCCCCAGCATTTT
few	TRBD1	TRBV20-1	TRBJ1-1	13	CSAPGQRASGAFF	TGCAGTGCACCGGGACAGCGGGCCTCAGGGGCTTTCTTT
few	.	TRBV5-6	TRBJ1-3	14	CASSLGISGNTIYF	TGTGCCAGCAGCTTGGGCATATCTGGAAACACCATATATTTT
.	.	TRBV6-5	TRBJ2-2	13	CASSFQRHGELFF	TGTGCCAGCAGTTTTCAACGACACGGGGAGCTGTTTTTT
few	TRBD1	TRBV4-3	TRBJ2-7	15	CASSQGTGAAYEQYF	TGCGCCAGCAGCCAGGGGACAGGGGCGGCCTACGAGCAGTACTTC